These 19 T cell receptor beta chains were sequenced from one sample in a study of T cell responses to AZD1222 COVID-19 vaccine. Method: immunoSEQ multiplex PCR; TCRdb's copy keeps in-frame clones and lacks some. Among some 99,000 clones listed, around 90% were seen once. This specimen was peripheral blood, taken on day 0 of AZD1222 vaccination. These receptors were taken from an adult in good health.

The V gene is TRBV7-2, the J gene TRBJ1-6; weak D call: TRBD1 (5 bases). There are 15 residues in the CDR3. CDR1 is SGHTA, CDR2 FQGNSA, per germline. The chain's CDR3 is CAIQAGSSYNSPLHF. The CDR3 coding sequence is TGTGCTATACAGGCAGGGAGCTCCTATAATTCACCCCTCCACTTT.

The V call is TRBV29-1, the J call TRBJ1-2, with 7 bases lining up with TRBD1. The trim removed 6 bases at V and 4 bases at J, leaving 8 bases unmatched. In germline, CDR1 is SQVTM, CDR2 ANQGSEA. The CDR3 length is 13 residues. Written as DNA, the CDR3 is TGCAGCGTAGACAGGGATGTCGGCTATGGCTACACCTTC. Its protein product is CSVDRDVGYGYTF.

This clone showed up just once. The chain joins TRBV19 to TRBJ2-7; 10 bases are shared with TRBD1. Germline V CDR1 and CDR2: LNHDA, SQIVND (reference sequence). The CDR3 contains 15 residues. Losses at the gene ends were 1 base for V and 5 bases for J; bases not matched to a gene: 5. Written as DNA, the CDR3 is TGTGCCAGTAGTATAGGGGGGACAGGGGAACACGAGCAGTACTTC. Amino acid sequence: CASSIGGTGEHEQYF.

The rearrangement links TRBV7-9 to TRBJ2-1; a weak D match, TRBD1 (6 bases). Trimming cost V 7 bases and J 2 bases, with 21 bases left between them. The CDR3 runs 17 residues. Germline CDR1 and CDR2: SEHNR and FQNEAQ (reference sequence). The CDR3 sequence is CASNFDPWDNPYNEQFF. CDR3 DNA sequence: TGTGCCAGCAACTTCGACCCCTGGGACAACCCCTACAATGAGCAGTTCTTC.

CDR3 bases: TGTGCCAGCAGCACCAAACAGGGGGCGCGGGAGGGCTACACCTTC. Translation gives CASSTKQGAREGYTF. This chain joins TRBV5-4 and TRBJ1-2; 9 bases map to TRBD1. Per the germline V gene, CDR1 is SGHNT and CDR2 is YYREEE (reference sequence). CDR3 size: 15 residues. The trim removed 4 bases at V and 8 bases at J, leaving 12 bases unmatched.

In DNA, the CDR3 is TGTGCCAGTGGGTTTCACAAAAGCCTCGGTCAGGGGGCCACTATTGAAGCTTTCTTT. It encodes CASGFHKSLGQGATIEAFF. This chain connects TRBV19 to TRBJ1-1; 8 nucleotides align to TRBD1. Germline CDR1 is LNHDA and CDR2 is SQIVND (reference sequence). After removal of 8 bases from V and 7 bases from J, the junction contained 27 bases not matched to a gene. This CDR3 is built from 19 residues. The entire variable domain, with the rest obtained from reference TRBV19 and TRBJ1-1, is as follows: DGGITQSPKYLFRKEGQNVTLSCEQNLNHDAMYWYRQDPGQGLRLIYYSQIVNDFQKGDIAEGYSVSREKKESFPLTVTSAQKNPTAFYLCASGFHKSLGQGATIEAFFGQGTRLTVV.

The chain joins TRBV9 to TRBJ2-3, with D possibly called TRBD1 or TRBD2 (5 bases each). The length of the CDR3 is 17 residues. Trimming removed 0 bases at V and 0 bases at J, with 14 bases between. Germline values: CDR1 SGDLS, CDR2 YYNGEE. The CDR3 DNA reads as TGTGCCAGCAGCGTAGATCCCTGGGGCGGGAGCACAGATACGCAGTATTTT. This translates into CASSVDPWGGSTDTQYF.

The chain employs TRBV10-3 and TRBJ2-3, with a possible D match to TRBD1 (6 bases). Germline V gene sequence: CDR1 ENHRY, CDR2 SYGVKD. The CDR3 covers 15 residues. V lost 6 bases, J lost 1 base, and 14 bases lay in between. For the CDR3, the DNA is TGTGCCATCAGCGGCTCGGCAGGGGGCACAGATACGCAGTATTTT. The encoded protein is CAISGSAGGTDTQYF.

The chain recombines TRBV30 with TRBJ1-5; no clear D. The ends were cut back, 2 bases at V and 4 bases at J, with 18 bases in the middle. In germline, CDR1 is GTSNPN, CDR2 SVGIG (reference sequence). The CDR3 contains 16 residues. CDR3: CAWSPPGLSSNQPQHF. CDR3 nucleotides: TGTGCCTGGAGTCCCCCGGGCCTTTCGTCGAATCAGCCCCAGCATTTT.

J is TRBJ2-1 and V is TRBV11-3, with TRBD2 matching 8 bases. Germline V gene data show CDR1 as SGHNT and CDR2 as YENEEA. This CDR3 is 15 amino acids long. J gave up 4 bases and V 1 base, and 3 bases lay outside the gene matches. DNA for the CDR3: TGTGCCAGCAGCTTAGCGGGGGGGCGGTACAATGAGCAGTTCTTC. The encoded protein is CASSLAGGRYNEQFF.

This clone showed up just once. V gene TRBV4-1 combines with J gene TRBJ2-3; 13 bases agree with TRBD2. The V and J ends lost 0 bases and 0 bases, in that order; junction bases with no gene match: 3. Germline lookup yields CDR1 MGHRA and CDR2 YSYEKL. This CDR3 is built from 18 residues. Here the CDR3 DNA reads TGCGCCAGCAGCCAAGAGGGGACTAGCGGGGTTAGCACAGATACGCAGTATTTT. It encodes CASSQEGTSGVSTDTQYF.

V usage is TRBV10-3 and J usage is TRBJ2-2; D is unresolved. There are 13 residues in the CDR3. CDR1 is ENHRY and CDR2 is SYGVKD in the germline V gene. Trimming removed 0 bases from V and 13 bases from J, with 12 bases in between. CDR3 loop: CAISESTSLPLFF. In DNA form, the CDR3 reads TGTGCCATCAGTGAGTCCACGTCTTTACCGCTGTTTTTT.

The chain carries TRBV5-1 and TRBJ1-1, with 7 positions matching TRBD1. CDR3 size: 13 residues. V lost 4 bases to trimming and J lost 7 bases; unmatched junction nucleotides: 7. CDR1 is SGHRS, CDR2 YFSETQ, per germline. CDR3 protein: CASSVGQEREAFF. DNA of the CDR3: TGCGCCAGCAGCGTAGGACAGGAGCGTGAAGCTTTCTTT.

V gene TRBV9 combines with J gene TRBJ2-5; D gene unclear. V lost 4 bases to trimming and J lost 5 bases, with 12 bases between them. The CDR3 extends over 13 amino acids. The germline gives CDR1 SGDLS, CDR2 YYNGEE. The CDR3 nucleotides read TGTGCCAGCAGCCCCCAAGATGGCGAGACCCAGTACTTC. It specifies CASSPQDGETQYF.

The chain couples TRBV30 to TRBJ1-6; TRBD1 might be the D (5 bases). The CDR3 is 12 amino acids. Trimming pared 8 bases from V and 7 bases from J, leaving 12 bases between. The germline gives CDR1 GTSNPN, CDR2 SVGIG (reference sequence). This CDR3 is CAGGRNNSPLHF. The CDR3 DNA reads as TGTGCCGGGGGACGGAACAATTCACCCCTCCACTTT. Full variable domain (missing parts from reference TRBV30 and TRBJ1-6): SQTIHQWPATLVQPVGSPLSLECTVEGTSNPNLYWYRQAAGRGLQLLFYSVGIGQISSEVPQNLSASRPQDRQFILSSKKLLLSDSGFYLCAGGRNNSPLHFGNGTRLTVT.

The chain is built from TRBV2 and TRBJ1-4; D possibly corresponds to TRBD1 (5 bases). Germline-derived CDR1 and CDR2 are SNHLY and FYNNEI. V lost 6 bases and J 8 bases, leaving 10 bases between the germline ends. The CDR3 has 12 amino acids. CDR3 sequence: CASSRDREKLFF. DNA of the CDR3: TGTGCCAGCAGCCGGGACCGCGAAAAACTGTTTTTT.

This CDR3 reads CASSLDGLGQFF. Written as DNA, the CDR3 is TGTGCCAGCAGCTTAGATGGATTAGGGCAGTTCTTC. The chain joins TRBV11-2 to TRBJ2-1; no definite D call. Germline-derived CDR1 and CDR2 are SGHAT and FQNNGV. The CDR3 consists of 12 residues. Deletions cut 0 bases from V and 12 bases from J, with 9 bases between.

The V and J genes are TRBV9 and TRBJ2-4, with 9 bases aligning to TRBD1. The V segment lost 4 bases and the J segment 5 bases; nucleotides outside the gene matches: 4. Germline CDR1 SGDLS, CDR2 YYNGEE. The CDR3 runs to 14 residues. The CDR3 nucleotides are TGTGCCAGCAGCCCTCGGACAGGGGAAAACATTCAGTACTTC. This encodes CASSPRTGENIQYF.

The CDR3 DNA reads TGTGCCAGCAGCCTCCGACAGACGACGAACACCGGGGAGCTGTTTTTT. Its protein is CASSLRQTTNTGELFF. This chain connects TRBV3-1 (or the pseudogene TRBV3-2) to TRBJ2-2; D possibly corresponds to TRBD1 (5 bases). V lost 4 bases and J lost 0, with 12 bases in between. The germline gives CDR1 LGHDT, CDR2 YNNKEL (reference sequence). This CDR3 comprises 16 residues.